What follows are 3 T cell receptor beta chains derived from one specimen sequenced in a study of memory CD8 T cells in hepatitis C reinfection. The protocol was immunoSEQ multiplex PCR, while the TCRdb copy is restricted to in-frame clones and leaves out a portion. Of 50,000 or so clones listed, 85% to 90% are singletons. The sample's time point: pre-reinfection, 55 to 20 weeks before reinfection detection. The sorted cells went straight to TCR sequencing with no prior in vitro expansion. The specimen was naive CD8+ T cells sorted from blood. These receptors were taken from a man younger than 30 with hepatitis C virus infection.

The chain carries TRBV19 and TRBJ2-6, with D possibly TRBD1 on 5 matching bases. With 3 bases removed from V and 0 bases from J, the gap between germline ends came to 12 bases. Germline CDR1 reads LNHDA; CDR2 reads SQIVND (reference sequence). This CDR3 comprises 17 residues. The CDR3 DNA is TGTGCCAGTAGTATCGGTACAGGCAGCTCTGGGGCCAACGTCCTGACTTTC. Amino acids: CASSIGTGSSGANVLTF.

This chain connects TRBV7-8 to TRBJ2-7; 8 positions agree with TRBD1. J lost 0 bases, V lost 5 bases, and 12 bases had no gene match. Germline V lookup: CDR1 SGHVS, CDR2 FQNEAQ. This CDR3 contains 17 residues. The CDR3 is CASSGTRGTGFSYEQYF. DNA of the CDR3: TGTGCCAGCAGCGGGACGAGGGGGACAGGCTTCTCCTACGAGCAGTACTTC. Filled out from reference TRBV7-8 and TRBJ2-7, the complete variable domain reads GAGVSQSPRYKVAKRGQDVALRCDPISGHVSLFWYQQALGQGPEFLTYFQNEAQLDKSGLPSDRFFAERPEGSVSTLKIQRTQQEDSAVYLCASSGTRGTGFSYEQYFGPGTRLTVT.

The chain links TRBV19 to TRBJ1-5; no clear D gene. The CDR3 is 13 residues long. The germline V gene encodes CDR1 LNHDA and CDR2 SQIVND (reference sequence). V was pared by 2 bases and J by 4 bases, with 6 bases between. Here the CDR3 reads CASSITDNQPQHF. Here the CDR3 DNA reads TGTGCCAGTAGTATAACTGATAATCAGCCCCAGCATTTT.